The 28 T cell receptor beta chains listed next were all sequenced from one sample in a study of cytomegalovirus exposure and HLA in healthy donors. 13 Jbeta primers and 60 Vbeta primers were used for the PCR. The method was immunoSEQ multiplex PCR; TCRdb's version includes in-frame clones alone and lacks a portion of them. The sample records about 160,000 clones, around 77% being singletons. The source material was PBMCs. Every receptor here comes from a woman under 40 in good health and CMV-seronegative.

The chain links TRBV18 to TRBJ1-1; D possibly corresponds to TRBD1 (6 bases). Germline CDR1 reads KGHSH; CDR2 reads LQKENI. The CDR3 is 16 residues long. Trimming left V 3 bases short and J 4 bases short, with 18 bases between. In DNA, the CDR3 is TGTGCCAGCTCACCGGACACAGGGAGTTTTAGCACTGAAGCTTTCTTT. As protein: CASSPDTGSFSTEAFF. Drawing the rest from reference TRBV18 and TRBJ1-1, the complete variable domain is NAGVMQNPRHLVRRRGQEARLRCSPMKGHSHVYWYRQLPEEGLKFMVYLQKENIIDESGMPKERFSAEFPKEGPSILRIQQVVRGDSAAYFCASSPDTGSFSTEAFFGQGTRLTVV.

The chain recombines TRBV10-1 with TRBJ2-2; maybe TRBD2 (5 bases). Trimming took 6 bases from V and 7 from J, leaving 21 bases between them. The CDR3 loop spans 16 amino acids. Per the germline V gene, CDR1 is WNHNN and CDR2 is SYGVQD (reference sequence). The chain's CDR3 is CASSDVRAPGHGELFF. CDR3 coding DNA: TGCGCCAGCAGCGACGTGAGGGCCCCTGGTCACGGGGAGCTGTTTTTT.

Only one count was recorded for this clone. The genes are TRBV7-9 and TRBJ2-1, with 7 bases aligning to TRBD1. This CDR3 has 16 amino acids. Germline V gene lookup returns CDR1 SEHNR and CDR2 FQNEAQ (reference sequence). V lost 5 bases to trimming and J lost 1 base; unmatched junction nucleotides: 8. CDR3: CASSQMTGRSYNEQFF. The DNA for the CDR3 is TGTGCCAGCAGCCAGATGACAGGGCGGTCCTACAATGAGCAGTTCTTC.

The CDR3 spells CASSGDLAGGDTQYF. CDR3 sequence (DNA): TGTGCCAGTAGTGGGGACTTGGCGGGAGGAGATACGCAGTATTTT. The rearrangement links TRBV19 to TRBJ2-3; 8 bases agree with TRBD2. The CDR3 consists of 15 residues. Germline V gene sequence: CDR1 LNHDA, CDR2 SQIVND (reference sequence). The junction had 9 bases not matched to a gene; V was cut back by 5 bases and J by 5 bases. The whole variable domain, remainder taken from reference TRBV19 and TRBJ2-3, is DGGITQSPKYLFRKEGQNVTLSCEQNLNHDAMYWYRQDPGQGLRLIYYSQIVNDFQKGDIAEGYSVSREKKESFPLTVTSAQKNPTAFYLCASSGDLAGGDTQYFGPGTRLTVL.

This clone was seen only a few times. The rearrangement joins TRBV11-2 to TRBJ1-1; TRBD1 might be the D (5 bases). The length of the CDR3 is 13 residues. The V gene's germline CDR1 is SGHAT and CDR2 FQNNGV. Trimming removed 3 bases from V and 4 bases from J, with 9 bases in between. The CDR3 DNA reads TGTGCCAGCAGCTTGGGACTAATCACTGAAGCTTTCTTT. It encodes CASSLGLITEAFF.

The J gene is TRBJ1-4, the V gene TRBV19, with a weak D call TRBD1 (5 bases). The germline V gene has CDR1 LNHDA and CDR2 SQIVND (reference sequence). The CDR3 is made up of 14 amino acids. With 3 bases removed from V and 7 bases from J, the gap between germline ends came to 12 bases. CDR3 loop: CASSISWTPEKLFF. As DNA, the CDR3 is TGTGCCAGTAGTATTTCGTGGACACCTGAAAAACTGTTTTTT.

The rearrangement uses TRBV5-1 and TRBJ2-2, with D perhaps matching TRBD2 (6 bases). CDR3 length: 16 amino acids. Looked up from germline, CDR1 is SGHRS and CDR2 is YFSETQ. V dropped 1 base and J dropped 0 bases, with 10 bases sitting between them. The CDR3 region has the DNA TGCGCCAGCAGCTTGCATACGGGGGCGAACACCGGGGAGCTGTTTTTT. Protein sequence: CASSLHTGANTGELFF.

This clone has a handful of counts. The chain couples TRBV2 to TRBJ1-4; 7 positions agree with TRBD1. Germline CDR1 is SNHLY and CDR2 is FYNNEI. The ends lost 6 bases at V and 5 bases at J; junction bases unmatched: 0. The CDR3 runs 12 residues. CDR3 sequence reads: CASRQGNEKLFF. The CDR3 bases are TGTGCCAGCAGACAGGGGAATGAAAAACTGTTTTTT.

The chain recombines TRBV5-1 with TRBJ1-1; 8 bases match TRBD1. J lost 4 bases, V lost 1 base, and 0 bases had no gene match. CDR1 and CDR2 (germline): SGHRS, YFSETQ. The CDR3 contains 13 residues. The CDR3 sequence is CASSLQGATEAFF. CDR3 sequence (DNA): TGCGCCAGCAGCTTGCAGGGGGCCACTGAAGCTTTCTTT.

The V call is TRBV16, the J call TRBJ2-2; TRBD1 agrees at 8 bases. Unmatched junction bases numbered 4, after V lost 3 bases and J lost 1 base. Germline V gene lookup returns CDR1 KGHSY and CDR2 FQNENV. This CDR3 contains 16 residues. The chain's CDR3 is CASSQTGTGNTGELFF. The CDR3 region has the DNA TGTGCCAGCAGCCAGACCGGGACAGGGAACACCGGGGAGCTGTTTTTT.

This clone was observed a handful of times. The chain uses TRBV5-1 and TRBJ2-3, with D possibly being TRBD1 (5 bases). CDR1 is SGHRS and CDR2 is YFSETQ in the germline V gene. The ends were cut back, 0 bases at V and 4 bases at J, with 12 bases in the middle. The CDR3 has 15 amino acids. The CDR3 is CASSLEGSVPDTQYF. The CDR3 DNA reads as TGCGCCAGCAGCTTGGAGGGGTCAGTACCAGATACGCAGTATTTT. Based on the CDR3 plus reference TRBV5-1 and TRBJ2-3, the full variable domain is KAGVTQTPRYLIKTRGQQVTLSCSPISGHRSVSWYQQTPGQGLQFLFEYFSETQRNKGNFPGRFSGRQFSNSRSEMNVSTLELGDSALYLCASSLEGSVPDTQYFGPGTRLTVL.

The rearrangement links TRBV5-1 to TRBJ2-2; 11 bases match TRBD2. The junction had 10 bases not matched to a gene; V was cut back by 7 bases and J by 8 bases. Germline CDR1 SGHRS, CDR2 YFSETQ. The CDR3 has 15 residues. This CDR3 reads CASAGTSGAEGELFF. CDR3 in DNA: TGCGCCAGCGCCGGGACTAGCGGTGCGGAGGGGGAGCTGTTTTTT. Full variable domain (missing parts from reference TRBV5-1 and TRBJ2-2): KAGVTQTPRYLIKTRGQQVTLSCSPISGHRSVSWYQQTPGQGLQFLFEYFSETQRNKGNFPGRFSGRQFSNSRSEMNVSTLELGDSALYLCASAGTSGAEGELFFGEGSRLTVL.

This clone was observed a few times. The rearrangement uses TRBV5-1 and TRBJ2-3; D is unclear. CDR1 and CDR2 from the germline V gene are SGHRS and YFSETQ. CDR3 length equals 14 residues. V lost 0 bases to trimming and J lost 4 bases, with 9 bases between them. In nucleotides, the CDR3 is TGCGCCAGCAGCTTGGGTTTAGCCGCAGATACGCAGTATTTT. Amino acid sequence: CASSLGLAADTQYF.

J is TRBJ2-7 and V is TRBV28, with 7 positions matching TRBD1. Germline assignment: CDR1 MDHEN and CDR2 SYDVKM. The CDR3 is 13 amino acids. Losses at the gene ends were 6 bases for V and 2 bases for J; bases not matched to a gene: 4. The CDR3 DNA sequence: TGTGCCAGCAGGCCGGGACAGCCCTACGAGCAGTACTTC. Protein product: CASRPGQPYEQYF.

In DNA form, the CDR3 reads TGCAGCGCTGGGTACGGAGGAAGGAACACTGAAGCTTTCTTT. Amino acid sequence: CSAGYGGRNTEAFF. V gene TRBV29-1 combines with J gene TRBJ1-1, with unresolved D. The CDR3 length is 14 residues. Trimming removed 7 bases at V and 1 base at J, with 16 bases between. Germline loops: CDR1 SQVTM, CDR2 ANQGSEA. The full variable domain, rest sourced from reference TRBV29-1 and TRBJ1-1, is SAVISQKPSRDICQRGTSLTIQCQVDSQVTMMFWYRQQPGQSLTLIATANQGSEATYESGFVIDKFPISRPNLTFSTLTVSNMSPEDSSIYLCSAGYGGRNTEAFFGQGTRLTVV.

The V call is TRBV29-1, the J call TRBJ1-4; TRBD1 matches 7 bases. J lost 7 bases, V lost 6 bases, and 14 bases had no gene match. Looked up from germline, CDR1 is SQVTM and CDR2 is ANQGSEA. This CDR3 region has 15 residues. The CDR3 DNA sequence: TGCAGCGTCGTCCCGGGACAGAAGTACCCTGAAAAACTGTTTTTT. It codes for CSVVPGQKYPEKLFF.

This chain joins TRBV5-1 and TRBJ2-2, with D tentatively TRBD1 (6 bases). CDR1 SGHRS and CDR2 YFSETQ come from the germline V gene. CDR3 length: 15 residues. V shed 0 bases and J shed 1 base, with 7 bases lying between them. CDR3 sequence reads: CASSLGGQNTGELFF. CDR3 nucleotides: TGCGCCAGCAGCTTGGGGGGACAGAACACCGGGGAGCTGTTTTTT.

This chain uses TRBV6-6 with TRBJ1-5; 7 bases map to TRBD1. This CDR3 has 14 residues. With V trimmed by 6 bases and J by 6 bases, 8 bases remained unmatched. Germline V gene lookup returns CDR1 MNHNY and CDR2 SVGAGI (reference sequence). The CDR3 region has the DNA TGTGCCAGCAGGCCGGGACAGAACAGTCAGCCCCAGCATTTT. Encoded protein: CASRPGQNSQPQHF.

The chain's CDR3 is CASTPGWGTSELLYEQYF. CDR3 in DNA: TGTGCCAGCACCCCCGGATGGGGGACTAGCGAATTGCTCTACGAGCAGTACTTC. The V call is TRBV28, the J call TRBJ2-7, with 10 nucleotides matching TRBD2. Germline V lookup: CDR1 MDHEN, CDR2 SYDVKM. This CDR3 region has 18 residues. Germline trimming cut 7 bases from V and 3 bases from J; bases unmatched to any gene: 18.

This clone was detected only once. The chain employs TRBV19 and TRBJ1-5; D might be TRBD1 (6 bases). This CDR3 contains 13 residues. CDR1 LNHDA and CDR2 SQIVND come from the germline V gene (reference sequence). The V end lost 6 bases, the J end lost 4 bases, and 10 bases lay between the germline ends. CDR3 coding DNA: TGTGCCAGTAGGACAGGAGAAAATCAGCCCCAGCATTTT. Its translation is CASRTGENQPQHF. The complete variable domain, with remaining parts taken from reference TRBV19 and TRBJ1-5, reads DGGITQSPKYLFRKEGQNVTLSCEQNLNHDAMYWYRQDPGQGLRLIYYSQIVNDFQKGDIAEGYSVSREKKESFPLTVTSAQKNPTAFYLCASRTGENQPQHFGDGTRLSIL.

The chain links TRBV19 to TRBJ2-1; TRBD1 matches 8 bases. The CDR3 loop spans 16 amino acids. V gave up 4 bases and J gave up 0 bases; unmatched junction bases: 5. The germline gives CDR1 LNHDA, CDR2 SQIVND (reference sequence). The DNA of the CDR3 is TGTGCCAGTAGTAATTCAGGGGGCCTCTCCTACAATGAGCAGTTCTTC. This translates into CASSNSGGLSYNEQFF.

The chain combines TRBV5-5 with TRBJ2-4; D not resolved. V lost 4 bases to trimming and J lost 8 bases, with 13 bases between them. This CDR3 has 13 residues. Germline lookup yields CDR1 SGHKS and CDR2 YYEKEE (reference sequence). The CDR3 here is CASSVTLVHIQYF. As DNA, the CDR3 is TGTGCCAGCAGCGTCACTTTAGTACACATTCAGTACTTC.

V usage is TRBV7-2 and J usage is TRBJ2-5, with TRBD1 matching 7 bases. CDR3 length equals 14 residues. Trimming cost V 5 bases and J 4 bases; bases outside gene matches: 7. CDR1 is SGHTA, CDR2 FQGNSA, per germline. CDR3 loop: CASSTDRVVETQYF. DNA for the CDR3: TGTGCCAGCAGCACCGACAGGGTGGTAGAGACCCAGTACTTC.

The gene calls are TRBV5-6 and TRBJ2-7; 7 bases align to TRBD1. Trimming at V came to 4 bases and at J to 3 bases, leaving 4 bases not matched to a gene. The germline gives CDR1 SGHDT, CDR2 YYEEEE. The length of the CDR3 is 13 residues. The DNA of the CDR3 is TGTGCCAGCAGCACCCGGACAGGCTACGAGCAGTACTTC. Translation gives CASSTRTGYEQYF.

CDR3 region: CASSLLAGSTDTQYF. CDR3 nucleotides: TGTGCCAGCAGTCTACTAGCGGGGAGCACAGATACGCAGTATTTT. V usage is TRBV6-1 and J usage is TRBJ2-3; TRBD2 agrees at 10 bases. Trimming cost V 5 bases and J 0 bases; bases outside gene matches: 2. CDR1 is MNHNS and CDR2 is SASEGT in the germline V gene. The CDR3 consists of 15 residues.

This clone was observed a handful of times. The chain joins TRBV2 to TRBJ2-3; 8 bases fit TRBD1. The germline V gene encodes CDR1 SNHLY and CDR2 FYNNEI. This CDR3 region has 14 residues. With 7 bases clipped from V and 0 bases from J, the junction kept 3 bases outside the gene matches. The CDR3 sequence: CASKRTGSTDTQYF. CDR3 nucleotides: TGTGCCAGCAAGAGGACAGGGAGCACAGATACGCAGTATTTT.

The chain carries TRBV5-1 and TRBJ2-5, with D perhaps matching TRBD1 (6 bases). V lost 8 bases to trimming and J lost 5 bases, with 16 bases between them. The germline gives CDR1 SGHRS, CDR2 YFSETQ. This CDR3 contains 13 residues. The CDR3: CASRGQLEETQYF. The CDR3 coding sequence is TGCGCCAGTAGGGGACAATTGGAGGAGACCCAGTACTTC.

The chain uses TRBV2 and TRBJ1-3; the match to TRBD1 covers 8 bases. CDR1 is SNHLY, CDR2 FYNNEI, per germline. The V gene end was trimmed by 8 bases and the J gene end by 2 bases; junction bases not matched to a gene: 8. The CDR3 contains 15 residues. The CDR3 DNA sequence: TGTGCCAGCCATGCAGGGACAGGTACTGGAAACACCATATATTTT. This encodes CASHAGTGTGNTIYF.